This T cell receptor beta chain was recovered during a study of identical twins. TCRdb processed the 5' RACE reads anew with MiXCR; each CDR3 protein has one entry. The top ten clones hold about 7.1% of a sample with approximately 300,000 distinct CDR3 sequences, just under 9.5% of them seen once. A note on this clonotype: Its antigen is not identified.

The CDR3 contains 13 residues. Trimming shortened V by 0 bases and J by 3 bases, and 9 bases separated the two germline ends. CDR1 is DFQATT, CDR2 SNEGSKA, per germline (reference sequence). Study-level findings and limits: Part of the zero-insertion signal could reflect confounding by invariant MAIT and iNKT cells.

Another study also made use of these data, one on yellow fever vaccine responses in identical twins. This second study says: Reports say the vaccine T cell response in twins looked partly convergent and partly personalized.

The sample consisted of CD8+ T cells sorted from blood. The TCR was taken from a woman aged 18-30 years in good health. The chain couples TRBV20-1 to TRBJ2-7; weak D call: TRBD2 (5 bases). The CDR3 region is CSAREVANYEQYF. For the CDR3, the DNA is TGCAGTGCTAGAGAGGTAGCGAACTACGAGCAGTACTTC.